These 32 T cell receptor beta chains were sequenced from one sample in a study of Graves' ophthalmopathy and Graves' hyperthyroidism. CDR3 regions of TCR beta were amplified from RNA transcripts. HTBI primers were employed in first-round RT-PCR, then a second-round multiplex PCR followed. TCRdb recomputed calls from the multiplex PCR reads with MiXCR, one row per CDR3 protein. The sample has 900,000 to 1,200,000 distinct CDR3 sequences, 35% to 40% seen once. Source material: peripheral blood or thyroid tissue (not recorded which). The receptor set was obtained from an adult man with Graves' hyperthyroidism.

This clonotype was recorded at least ten times. The chain links TRBV20-1 to TRBJ2-2; no firm D call. This CDR3 comprises 14 residues. Germline V gene data show CDR1 as DFQATT and CDR2 as SNEGSKA (reference sequence). V lost 5 bases to trimming and J lost 2 bases, with 12 bases between them. In DNA, the CDR3 is TGCAGTGCTCGTCCAGGTGCCAACACCGGGGAGCTGTTTTTT. Amino acid sequence: CSARPGANTGELFF.

The CDR3 loop is CASSKAGLETQHF. The CDR3 bases are TGTGCCAGCAGTAAGGCAGGGTTGGAGACCCAGCATTTT. This chain uses TRBV25-1 with TRBJ1-5, with a tentative D call TRBD1 (5 bases). From germline, CDR1 is MGHDK and CDR2 SYGVNS. The V end was cut by 5 bases, the J end by 11 bases, with 16 bases between. This CDR3 region has 13 residues.

This sequence joins TRBV12-3 or TRBV12-4 and TRBJ2-2; 8 bases line up with TRBD1. V shed 8 bases and J 6 bases; nucleotides not matched to a gene: 8. The length of the CDR3 is 14 residues. In DNA form, the CDR3 reads TGTGCCAGCCAACGACAGGGGATCCCCGGGGAGCTGTTTTTT. Translating it yields CASQRQGIPGELFF.

The J gene is TRBJ1-5, the V gene TRBV2; 9 nucleotides match TRBD1. Losses at the gene ends were 11 bases for V and 4 bases for J; bases not matched to a gene: 6. Germline lookup yields CDR1 SNHLY and CDR2 FYNNEI. CDR3 length: 13 residues. CDR3 region: CAGQGFGNQPQHF. For the CDR3, the DNA is TGTGCCGGACAGGGGTTTGGTAATCAGCCCCAGCATTTT. The whole variable domain, remainder taken from reference TRBV2 and TRBJ1-5, is EPEVTQTPSHQVTQMGQEVILRCVPISNHLYFYWYRQILGQKVEFLVSFYNNEISEKSEIFDDQFSVERPDGSNFTLKIRSTKLEDSAMYFCAGQGFGNQPQHFGDGTRLSIL.

This clonotype was counted only a few times. This sequence joins TRBV6-9 and TRBJ2-5, with 11 bases that match TRBD2. The CDR3 has 17 amino acids. V shed 0 bases, J shed 0 bases, and the junction held 3 bases outside the gene matches. Germline V lookup: CDR1 MNHGY, CDR2 SVAAGI. CDR3 in DNA: TGTGCCAGCAGTTATTCCTTGACTAGCGGGAACCAAGAGACCCAGTACTTC. This encodes CASSYSLTSGNQETQYF.

Regarding this clonotype: It is likely a read error, because the conserved phenylalanine at the end of the CDR3 is missing. The DNA is left out, because the CDR3 cannot be placed on it with certainty; the CDR3 is given as TCRdb lists it. The chain is built from TRBV15 and TRBJ2-6; the D segment call TRBD2 is taken from the table without a DNA check. Germline values: CDR1 LNHNV, CDR2 YYDKDF (reference sequence). Counting both end residues, the CDR3 totals 11 amino acids. CDR3: CATSRGASLNT.

The V gene is TRBV29-1, the J gene TRBJ2-5; 8 bases are shared with TRBD2. J lost 5 bases, V lost 1 base, and 6 bases had no gene match. This CDR3 comprises 14 residues. In germline, CDR1 is SQVTM, CDR2 ANQGSEA. DNA for the CDR3: TGCAGCGTTGAAGGGCGGGGGGCTGGGGAGACCCAGTACTTC. Translated, it gives CSVEGRGAGETQYF.

This clonotype came up many times. This chain uses TRBV10-2 with TRBJ2-7; tentatively, D is TRBD1 (5 bases). In germline, CDR1 is WSHSY, CDR2 SAAADI. The CDR3 extends over 15 amino acids. V dropped 0 bases and J dropped 0 bases, with 9 bases sitting between them. In DNA form, the CDR3 reads TGCGCCAGCAGTGAGTCGTGGGGCTCCTCCTACGAGCAGTACTTC. Translation: CASSESWGSSYEQYF.

V gene TRBV9 combines with J gene TRBJ1-4; TRBD1 agrees at 8 bases. This CDR3 region has 17 residues. The germline V gene has CDR1 SGDLS and CDR2 YYNGEE. Germline trimming cut 4 bases from V and 4 bases from J; bases unmatched to any gene: 12. CDR3 nucleotide sequence: TGTGCCAGCAGCCCCAACCCCGACAGGGGACGTAATGAAAAACTGTTTTTT. Residues: CASSPNPDRGRNEKLFF.

The chain has TRBV24-1 and TRBJ1-5; D call uncertain. The germline V gene encodes CDR1 KGHDR and CDR2 SFDVKD. The CDR3 is 9 residues long. The V end was cut by 10 bases, the J end by 13 bases, with 10 bases between. CDR3 residues: CATGSNQHF. The DNA of the CDR3 is TGTGCCACTGGGAGCAATCAGCATTTT.

This clonotype was seen many times. The rearrangement links TRBV25-1 to TRBJ1-5; no firm D call. Germline-derived CDR1 and CDR2 are MGHDK and SYGVNS. V shed 2 bases and J shed 2 bases, with 4 bases lying between them. The CDR3 consists of 13 residues. CDR3 amino acids: CASSEIGNQPQHF. The CDR3 region has the DNA TGTGCCAGCAGTGAAATAGGCAATCAGCCCCAGCATTTT. Drawing the rest from reference TRBV25-1 and TRBJ1-5, the complete variable domain is EADIYQTPRYLVIGTGKKITLECSQTMGHDKMYWYQQDPGMELHLIHYSYGVNSTEKGDLSSESTVSRIRTEHFPLTLESARPSHTSQYLCASSEIGNQPQHFGDGTRLSIL.

Many counts were recorded for this clonotype. The rearrangement uses TRBV10-2 and TRBJ2-7; the D call may be TRBD1 or TRBD2 (5 bases each). Trimming pared 0 bases from V and 0 bases from J, leaving 9 bases between. Germline V gives CDR1 WSHSY, CDR2 SAAADI. The CDR3 extends over 15 amino acids. The CDR3 DNA reads as TGCGCCAGCAGTGAGTCGCTCGGGGCCTCCTACGAGCAGTACTTC. It translates to CASSESLGASYEQYF.

This clonotype has a count of ten or more. This chain connects TRBV6-5 to TRBJ1-2, with TRBD1 as a possible D gene (6 bases). Germline CDR1 and CDR2: MNHEY and SVGAGI. The CDR3 loop spans 11 amino acids. V lost 2 bases and J lost 13, with 11 bases in between. The CDR3 region is CASSYGGLVTF. For the CDR3, the DNA is TGTGCCAGCAGTTACGGGGGGCTAGTCACCTTC.

This clonotype was recorded a few times. As DNA, the CDR3 is TGTGCCAGCAGTTACAAGGGGGGCACCTCTGAAGCTTTCTTT. It yields the protein CASSYKGGTSEAFF. The V gene is TRBV6-2 or TRBV6-3, the J gene TRBJ1-1, with D perhaps TRBD1 (6 bases). This CDR3 is built from 14 residues. Germline-derived CDR1 and CDR2 are MNHEY and SVGEGT. V lost 2 bases and J lost 6, with 13 bases in between.

The chain is built from TRBV29-1 and TRBJ1-3; TRBD1 is a possible D gene (5 bases). The V gene lost 6 bases and the J gene lost 3 bases, with 18 bases spanning the gap. The CDR3 is made up of 15 amino acids. CDR1 is SQVTM, CDR2 ANQGSEA, per germline. This CDR3 reads CSVGGLGVFGNTIYF. The CDR3 bases are TGCAGCGTGGGAGGGCTGGGGGTGTTTGGAAACACCATATATTTT. Using reference TRBV29-1 and TRBJ1-3 for the parts outside the CDR3, the full variable domain is SAVISQKPSRDICQRGTSLTIQCQVDSQVTMMFWYRQQPGQSLTLIATANQGSEATYESGFVIDKFPISRPNLTFSTLTVSNMSPEDSSIYLCSVGGLGVFGNTIYFGEGSWLTVV.

This clonotype was found once. This may be a read error: a much more frequent sequence differs by one nucleotide. This rearrangement joins TRBV7-2 to TRBJ2-5, with D perhaps matching TRBD2 (6 bases). Germline V lookup: CDR1 SGHTA, CDR2 FQGNSA. The CDR3 runs 15 residues. CDR3 DNA: TGTGCCGGCAGCACCGCCAGGACTATCGGTCAGACCCAGTACTTC. Translating gives CAGSTARTIGQTQYF.

This clonotype occurred many times. The V and J genes are TRBV7-9 and TRBJ1-2, with unresolved D. Trimming removed 1 base from V and 4 bases from J, with 13 bases in between. The CDR3 loop spans 15 amino acids. In germline, CDR1 is SEHNR, CDR2 FQNEAQ (reference sequence). This CDR3 reads CASSLGAASGYGYTF. The CDR3 nucleotides are TGTGCCAGCAGCTTAGGAGCCGCGAGTGGCTATGGCTACACCTTC.

This clonotype was counted a few times. This chain joins TRBV11-2 and TRBJ2-7, with no clear D. The CDR3 consists of 15 residues. Between the trimmed V and J ends, which lost 5 bases and 9 bases, there was a span of 23 bases. Germline assignment: CDR1 SGHAT and CDR2 FQNNGV. DNA of the CDR3: TGTGCCAGCAGCCGTCCCACCCGAGGCGCTACGGGGCAGTACTTC. It codes for CASSRPTRGATGQYF.

V and J are TRBV5-1 and TRBJ2-7, with no clear D. The CDR3 runs 13 residues. With 3 bases removed from V and 3 bases from J, the gap between germline ends came to 10 bases. Germline CDR1 reads SGHRS; CDR2 reads YFSETQ. The CDR3 region has the DNA TGCGCCAGCAGCTCGTTGGTTGGCTACGAGCAGTACTTC. Protein product: CASSSLVGYEQYF.

This clonotype showed up many times. This chain links TRBV19 with TRBJ1-2; D is ambiguous. CDR1 LNHDA and CDR2 SQIVND come from the germline V gene (reference sequence). V lost 6 bases to trimming and J lost 0 bases, with 14 bases between them. This CDR3 has 15 residues. CDR3 loop: CASRDPGVTNYGYTF. CDR3 DNA sequence: TGTGCCAGTAGGGATCCTGGCGTCACTAACTATGGCTACACCTTC.

Worth noting for this clonotype: A much bigger clone sits one base away, suggesting this may be a read error. The chain carries TRBV29-1 and TRBJ1-1, with D possibly matching TRBD1 (6 bases). Between the trimmed V and J ends, which lost 5 bases and 3 bases, there was a span of 13 bases. Germline values: CDR1 SQVTM, CDR2 ANQGSEA. This CDR3 is 13 amino acids long. The CDR3 loop is CSVSRSGDTEAFF. CDR3 nucleotide sequence: TGCAGCGTTAGCCGCTCAGGGGACACTGAAGCTTTCTTT.

The chain employs TRBV7-2 and TRBJ1-6; 7 nucleotides line up with TRBD1. The trim removed 7 bases at V and 5 bases at J, leaving 8 bases unmatched. Per the germline V gene, CDR1 is SGHTA and CDR2 is FQGNSA. The CDR3 sequence is 15 residues long. Written as DNA, the CDR3 is TGTGCCAGCAATATACAGGGGAGCCATAATTCACCCCTCCACTTT. Its protein is CASNIQGSHNSPLHF.

The table lists this clonotype with many counts. The V and J genes are TRBV7-9 and TRBJ1-5; D gene uncertain. CDR1 and CDR2 from the germline V gene are SEHNR and FQNEAQ (reference sequence). This CDR3 region has 15 residues. Trimming stripped 2 bases from V and 4 bases from J, with 12 bases between. Here the CDR3 reads CASSLSDGPNQPQHF. The CDR3 DNA reads as TGTGCCAGCAGCTTATCCGACGGGCCGAATCAGCCCCAGCATTTT.

The chain couples TRBV10-3 to TRBJ2-5; tentatively, D is TRBD2 (6 bases). Germline V gene sequence: CDR1 ENHRY, CDR2 SYGVKD. The CDR3 is 16 residues long. V was pared by 0 bases and J by 9 bases, with 20 bases between. Here the CDR3 reads CAISESMGGRNQPQYF. CDR3 coding DNA: TGTGCCATCAGTGAGTCGATGGGAGGCCGCAATCAGCCCCAGTACTTC.

This clonotype has only a few counts. This chain joins TRBV6-6 and TRBJ1-6; D unresolved. V was pared by 4 bases and J by 10 bases, with 14 bases between. CDR3 length equals 14 residues. CDR1 and CDR2 from the germline V gene are MNHNY and SVGAGI (reference sequence). The CDR3 DNA reads TGTGCCAGCAGTTCTAGGAGGTTCAACTCACCCCTCCACTTT. It yields the protein CASSSRRFNSPLHF.

This clonotype was recorded many times. CDR3 in DNA: TGCAGTGCTAGAGACCACCTAGAGCAGGGTCGCGCTGAAGCTTTCTTT. Its translation is CSARDHLEQGRAEAFF. The chain uses TRBV20-1 and TRBJ1-1; D is perhaps TRBD1 (5 bases). The CDR3 is made up of 16 amino acids. The germline V gene encodes CDR1 DFQATT and CDR2 SNEGSKA (reference sequence). V was trimmed by 0 bases and J by 6 bases, leaving 20 bases between them.

This clonotype was seen repeatedly, ten times or more. CDR3 DNA: TGTGCCAGCAGTATTACCGGGGAGACCCAGTACTTC. This encodes CASSITGETQYF. V is TRBV7-2 and J is TRBJ2-5; D remains ambiguous. This CDR3 region has 12 residues. CDR1 and CDR2 from the germline V gene are SGHTA and FQGNSA. Between the trimmed V and J ends, which lost 6 bases and 5 bases, there was a span of 10 bases.

V gene TRBV7-2 combines with J gene TRBJ2-5; 8 bases align to TRBD2. Unmatched junction bases numbered 20, after V lost 10 bases and J lost 4 bases. This CDR3 is 17 amino acids long. CDR1 is SGHTA, CDR2 FQGNSA, per germline. The chain's CDR3 is CAIRDTSGGLPLETQYF. Here the CDR3 DNA reads TGTGCCATCAGAGACACTAGCGGCGGACTGCCCTTAGAGACCCAGTACTTC.

The chain has TRBV7-9 and TRBJ2-7; 7 nucleotides agree with TRBD2. Germline assignment: CDR1 SEHNR and CDR2 FQNEAQ (reference sequence). J was trimmed by 7 bases and V by 4 bases; bases with no gene match: 10. This CDR3 is built from 14 residues. The CDR3, as DNA: TGTGCCAGCAGCTCCCAACTACGGGGGGAGGAGCAGTACTTC. As protein: CASSSQLRGEEQYF.

This clonotype was picked up many times. J is TRBJ2-5 and V is TRBV6-6; unclear D gene. The CDR3 totals 11 residues. Germline loops: CDR1 MNHNY, CDR2 SVGAGI (reference sequence). Deletions cut 7 bases from V and 3 bases from J, with 6 bases between. CDR3 bases: TGTGCCAGCACCCCGAAAGAGACCCAGTACTTC. It yields the protein CASTPKETQYF.

The table lists this clonotype with many counts. The rearrangement uses TRBV10-3 and TRBJ1-2; TRBD1 agrees at 7 bases. CDR1 is ENHRY, CDR2 SYGVKD, per germline. V lost 3 bases, J lost 4 bases, and 8 bases stayed unmatched. The CDR3 sequence is 15 residues long. As DNA, the CDR3 is TGTGCCATCAGTGACTCCACGACAGGGCTCTATGGCTACACCTTC. It is translated as CAISDSTTGLYGYTF.

The J gene is TRBJ2-5, the V gene TRBV28, with 10 bases that match TRBD2. Germline trimming cut 10 bases from V and 2 bases from J; bases unmatched to any gene: 4. The CDR3 is 13 amino acids. The germline V gene has CDR1 MDHEN and CDR2 SYDVKM. This chain's CDR3 is CATLSGGQETQYF. DNA for the CDR3: TGTGCCACCCTTAGCGGGGGGCAAGAGACCCAGTACTTC.